Listed below are T cell receptor beta chains from one sample, sequenced in a study of blood T cells in healthy people across ages. TCRdb independently ran MiXCR on the 5' RACE reads; one entry per CDR3 protein. The data contain some 1.7 million distinct CDR3 sequences, approximately 30% of them seen just once; the ten biggest clones take up roughly 8%. The sequencing sample was made of blood. The source is a woman between 25 and 40 years old in good health. The CDR3 runs from the conserved cysteine through the conserved F or W. A D gene is named only where the DNA matches it firmly. Size values are once, few and many counts, or a class for expanded clones, and some rows have none.

clone_size d_call j_call v_call cdr3_nt cdr3_aa
few - TRBJ1-2 TRBV6-2/TRBV6-3 TGTGCCAGCAGTTACGACCGGTCCGCAAGAGGCTATGGCTACACCTTC CASSYDRSARGYGYTF
- TRBD2 TRBJ2-1 TRBV14 TGTGCCAGCAGCCGAGGGCGGGAGTATCTCAATGAGCATTTCTTC CASSRGREYLNEHFF
- TRBD2 TRBJ2-5 TRBV20-1 TGCAGTGCTAGGAACGAGCTAGCGGATAAAGAGACCCAGTACTTC CSARNELADKETQYF
many - TRBJ2-7 TRBV5-1 TGCGCCAGCAGCTTTCCTGGTGGCAGTCTATCCTACGAGCAGTACTTC CASSFPGGSLSYEQYF
many - TRBJ2-3 TRBV7-2 TGTGCCAGCAGCTCCCGGATTTCCACAGATACGCAGTATTTT CASSSRISTDTQYF
- TRBD2 TRBJ2-3 TRBV12-3/TRBV12-4 TGTGCCAGCAGTCATTGGGGGGGGGAAACTAGCACAGATGCGCAGTATTTT CASSHWGGETSTDAQYF
few - TRBJ2-3 TRBV12-3/TRBV12-4 TGTGCCAGCGCCGGGGACCATAGCACAGATACGCAGTATTTT CASAGDHSTDTQYF
- - TRBJ1-1 TRBV9 TGTGCCAGCAGCGTAGTGGGGGTTGAAGCTTTCTTT CASSVVGVEAFF
few - TRBJ1-1 TRBV4-3 TGCGCCAGCAGCCACGGACAGCTGGGAACTGAAGCTTTCTTT CASSHGQLGTEAFF
few TRBD2 TRBJ2-5 TRBV11-2 TGTGCCAGCAGCTTAGGAAAGCGGGGGGGACAAGAGACCCAGTACTTC CASSLGKRGGQETQYF
many - TRBJ2-5 TRBV3-1 TGTGCCAGCAGCCAAGATTCAGAGACCCAGTACTTC CASSQDSETQYF
- TRBD1 TRBJ1-5 TRBV7-9 TGTGCCAGCAGCTTAGTAGGGACAGGATTTTGGCCCCAGCATTTT CASSLVGTGFWPQHF
few - TRBJ1-6 TRBV3-1 TGTGCCAGCAGCCTTGACGGGGCGCATTCACCCCTCCACTTT CASSLDGAHSPLHF
few - TRBJ2-1 TRBV5-5 TGTGCCAGCCTTTTGGGGGGGCTGTCGATTGAGCAGTTCTTC CASLLGGLSIEQFF
- - TRBJ1-4 TRBV12-3/TRBV12-4 TGTGCCAGCAGTTCCCAAGGGGACCAGGGAAAACTGTTTTTT CASSSQGDQGKLFF
few TRBD2 TRBJ2-1 TRBV4-2 TGTGCCAGCAGCCAAGCTAGGCGGGGGGGTTACAATGAGCAGTTCTTC CASSQARRGGYNEQFF
- - TRBJ2-2 TRBV29-1 TGCAGCGCTGCGGACGGTAGGAACACCGGGGAGCTGTTTTTT CSAADGRNTGELFF
- TRBD2 TRBJ2-2 TRBV3-1 TGTGCCAGCAGCCATCACGGTAGCGGGGACACCGGGGAGCTGTTTTTT CASSHHGSGDTGELFF
- - TRBJ2-3 TRBV7-7 TGTGCCAGCAGCTCCGATAAGGCAGATACGCGGTATTTT CASSSDKADTRYF
- TRBD1 TRBJ2-2 TRBV5-1 TGCGCCAGCGGGACAGGGGAATACACCGGGGAGCTGTTTTTT CASGTGEYTGELFF
many TRBD1 TRBJ2-5 TRBV27 TGTGCCAGCAGTCCTCCCCCCGGGACAGGGATAGAGACCCAGTACTTC CASSPPPGTGIETQYF
- - TRBJ1-1 TRBV7-2 TGTGCCAGCAGCTTAGCGGCAGTTGAAGCTTTCTTT CASSLAAVEAFF